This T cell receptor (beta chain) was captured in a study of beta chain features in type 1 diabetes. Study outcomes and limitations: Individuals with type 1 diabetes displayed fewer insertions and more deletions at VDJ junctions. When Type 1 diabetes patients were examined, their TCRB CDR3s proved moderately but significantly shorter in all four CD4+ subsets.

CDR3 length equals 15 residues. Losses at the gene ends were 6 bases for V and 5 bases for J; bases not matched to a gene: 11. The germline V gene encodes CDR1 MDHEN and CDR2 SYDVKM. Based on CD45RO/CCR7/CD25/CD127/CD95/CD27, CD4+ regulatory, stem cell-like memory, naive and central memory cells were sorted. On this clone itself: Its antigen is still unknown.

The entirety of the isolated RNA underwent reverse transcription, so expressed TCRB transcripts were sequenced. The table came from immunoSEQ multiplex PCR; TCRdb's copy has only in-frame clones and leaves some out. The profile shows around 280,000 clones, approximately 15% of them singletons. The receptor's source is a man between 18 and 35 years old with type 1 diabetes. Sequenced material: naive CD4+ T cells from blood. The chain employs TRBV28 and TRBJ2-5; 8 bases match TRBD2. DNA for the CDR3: TGTGCCAGCAGCTCCTCCAGCGGGGGAGGGGAGACCCAGTACTTC. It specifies CASSSSSGGGETQYF.